Presented here are 17 T cell receptor beta chains from one specimen sequenced in a study of T-cell memory formation after mild COVID-19. TCRdb used MiXCR to reprocess the 5' RACE reads, holding one entry per CDR3 protein. This sample has about 180,000 distinct CDR3 sequences, with under 20% found just once. Sequences were obtained from PBMCs or a T cell subset sorted from them (not recorded which). These receptor sequences come from an adult woman who had mild COVID-19 (a few samples of this study predate the infection). Cell type and time point are not known.

The table lists this clonotype with a few counts. The chain carries TRBV14 and TRBJ2-1, with D maybe TRBD1 (6 bases). The CDR3 is 16 residues long. Trimming removed 1 base from V and 9 bases from J, with 19 bases in between. CDR1 and CDR2 (germline): SGHDN, FVKESK. The CDR3 here is CASSQGEPIARGEQFF. The CDR3 region has the DNA TGTGCCAGCAGCCAAGGGGAACCTATCGCCAGGGGTGAGCAGTTCTTC.

CDR3 sequence (DNA): TGCAGTGCTAGACCTATGACAGGCCTCAATCAGCCCCAGCATTTT. It specifies CSARPMTGLNQPQHF. The chain recombines TRBV20-1 with TRBJ1-5, with a weak D call TRBD1 (6 bases). Germline CDR1 reads DFQATT; CDR2 reads SNEGSKA (reference sequence). Trimming stripped 2 bases from V and 3 bases from J, with 14 bases between. CDR3 length equals 15 residues.

V usage is TRBV10-3 and J usage is TRBJ2-1; the D call may be TRBD1 or TRBD2 (6 bases each). This CDR3 has 12 amino acids. Germline lookup yields CDR1 ENHRY and CDR2 SYGVKD. V lost 9 bases, J lost 7 bases, and 13 bases lay in between. CDR3 in amino acids: CAIKKGGNEQFF. CDR3 coding DNA: TGTGCCATTAAGAAAGGGGGGAATGAGCAGTTCTTC.

This clonotype has a handful of counts. The chain is built from TRBV2 and TRBJ2-7; D gene unclear. The CDR3 sequence is 11 residues long. Germline loops: CDR1 SNHLY, CDR2 FYNNEI. The V gene lost 2 bases and the J gene lost 7 bases, with 6 bases spanning the gap. The CDR3 coding sequence is TGTGCCAGCAGTGAAATCCTTGAGCAGTACTTC. This gives the protein CASSEILEQYF.

A few counts support this clonotype. The CDR3 region has the DNA TGTGCCAGCAGCCAAGGACTAGCGGGCAAAAAAGAGACCCAGTACTTC. Protein product: CASSQGLAGKKETQYF. The chain employs TRBV6-2 or TRBV6-3 and TRBJ2-5; TRBD2 matches 11 bases. CDR1 MNHEY and CDR2 SVGEGT come from the germline V gene. Trimming removed 6 bases from V and 3 bases from J; junction bases left unmatched: 9. The CDR3 is made up of 16 amino acids.

The V call is TRBV5-1, the J call TRBJ2-5; weak D call: TRBD2 (5 bases). With 0 bases removed from V and 0 bases from J, the gap between germline ends came to 15 bases. Germline CDR1 and CDR2: SGHRS and YFSETQ. This CDR3 has 17 amino acids. CDR3 nucleotides: TGCGCCAGCAGCTTGGAGCGGTTTGGGCGGAACCAAGAGACCCAGTACTTC. Encoded protein: CASSLERFGRNQETQYF.

This clonotype turned up a few times. This rearrangement joins TRBV5-5 to TRBJ2-3; 9 nucleotides align to TRBD2. The germline V gene has CDR1 SGHKS and CDR2 YYEKEE (reference sequence). The J segment lost 1 base and the V segment lost 1 base, leaving 13 bases of the junction unmatched. The CDR3 has 19 residues. CDR3 protein: CASSLRLAGFGARTDTQYF. CDR3 DNA: TGTGCCAGCAGCTTGAGGCTAGCGGGGTTCGGGGCACGCACAGATACGCAGTATTTT.

The sample holds a few counts of this clonotype. V gene TRBV7-6 combines with J gene TRBJ1-6; D is undetermined. Germline V gene lookup returns CDR1 SGHVS and CDR2 FNYEAQ. V was pared by 0 bases and J by 7 bases, with 10 bases between. There are 15 residues in the CDR3. CDR3 in DNA: TGTGCCAGCAGCTTAGCATCTGGGGTAAATTCACCCCTCCACTTT. It specifies CASSLASGVNSPLHF. Based on the CDR3 plus reference TRBV7-6 and TRBJ1-6, the full variable domain is GAGVSQSPRYKVTKRGQDVALRCDPISGHVSLYWYRQALGQGPEFLTYFNYEAQQDKSGLPNDRFSAERPEGSISTLTIQRTEQRDSAMYRCASSLASGVNSPLHFGNGTRLTVT.

The chain is built from TRBV5-1 and TRBJ2-5, with 12 positions matching TRBD2. The germline V gene has CDR1 SGHRS and CDR2 YFSETQ. The CDR3 extends over 16 amino acids. V dropped 0 bases and J dropped 4; count of bases not matched to a gene: 4. The CDR3 loop is CASSLGELAGGETQYF. The CDR3 coding sequence is TGCGCCAGCAGCTTGGGCGAACTAGCGGGGGGAGAGACCCAGTACTTC.

The chain links TRBV3-1 to TRBJ2-1; D assignment may be TRBD1 or TRBD2 (5 bases each). Trimming took 7 bases from V and 7 from J, leaving 20 bases between them. Germline V gene sequence: CDR1 LGHDT, CDR2 YNNKEL (reference sequence). The CDR3 consists of 15 residues. The CDR3 coding sequence is TGTGCCAGCACTCCGAGGGGCGGACTGACTAATGAGCAGTTCTTC. Translating gives CASTPRGGLTNEQFF.

V gene TRBV2 combines with J gene TRBJ1-6; a possible D gene is TRBD1 (5 bases). V was pared by 8 bases and J by 4 bases, with 12 bases between. CDR3 length equals 14 residues. Germline V gene sequence: CDR1 SNHLY, CDR2 FYNNEI. Here the CDR3 DNA reads TGTGCCAGCGGGACCCAGGATTATAATTCACCCCTCCACTTT. This codes for CASGTQDYNSPLHF.

This clonotype turned up a few times. The V and J genes are TRBV30 and TRBJ2-2; perhaps TRBD1 as D (7 bases). CDR3 length equals 15 residues. V was pared by 1 base and J by 4 bases, with 13 bases between. Germline V gene sequence: CDR1 GTSNPN, CDR2 SVGIG (reference sequence). For the CDR3, the DNA is TGTGCCTGGAGTGACGGAGGGACAGTCACCGGGGAGCTGTTTTTT. Translating it yields CAWSDGGTVTGELFF.

This clonotype was counted between two and nine times. J is TRBJ2-2 and V is TRBV4-2; D remains ambiguous. Per the germline V gene, CDR1 is LGHNA and CDR2 is YNFKEQ. This CDR3 has 13 residues. V dropped 0 bases and J dropped 5 bases, with 4 bases sitting between them. The CDR3 DNA sequence: TGTGCCAGCAGCCAAGAAAGGACCGGGGAGCTGTTTTTT. It specifies CASSQERTGELFF.

The V gene is TRBV5-1, the J gene TRBJ2-7; 7 positions agree with TRBD1. The CDR3 is 12 amino acids. CDR1 SGHRS and CDR2 YFSETQ come from the germline V gene. The V segment lost 8 bases and the J segment 4 bases; nucleotides outside the gene matches: 6. Here the CDR3 reads CAREDRVYEQYF. The CDR3, as DNA: TGCGCCAGGGAAGACAGGGTTTACGAGCAGTACTTC.

This clonotype was recorded many times. The chain combines TRBV11-1 with TRBJ2-1, with D perhaps matching TRBD2 (6 bases). CDR1 is SGHAT, CDR2 FQDESV, per germline (reference sequence). Trimming left V 1 base short and J 2 bases short, with 18 bases between. There are 18 residues in the CDR3. CDR3 sequence reads: CASSLGGRGGRPYNEQFF. The CDR3 bases are TGTGCCAGCAGCTTAGGAGGACGAGGAGGGCGGCCCTACAATGAGCAGTTCTTC.

This clonotype showed up just a few times. CDR3 DNA sequence: TGTGCCAGCATCCTTGCGGGCGGGAGCACAGATACGCAGTATTTT. Translation gives CASILAGGSTDTQYF. This chain links TRBV7-9 with TRBJ2-3; maybe TRBD2 (5 bases). The CDR3 is 15 amino acids. CDR1 is SEHNR and CDR2 is FQNEAQ in the germline V gene (reference sequence). V lost 7 bases and J 0 bases, leaving 14 bases between the germline ends.

The rearrangement links TRBV5-1 to TRBJ2-6; D possibly corresponds to TRBD1 (6 bases). Trimming removed 1 base at V and 0 bases at J, with 8 bases between. The CDR3 loop spans 16 amino acids. Germline V CDR1 and CDR2: SGHRS, YFSETQ. This CDR3 is CASSLRGTSGANVLTF. The CDR3 DNA reads TGCGCCAGCAGCTTGAGGGGGACCTCTGGGGCCAACGTCCTGACTTTC.